A selection of T cell receptor beta chains follows, all from one sample in a study of blood T cell repertoires in COVID-19. Profiled with immunoSEQ multiplex PCR; TCRdb holds only in-frame clones, not every one. The sample contains roughly 120,000 clones, about 90% of which appear only once. Material for sequencing was peripheral blood. These receptors all stem from a human donor in a cohort sampled during active COVID-19. Both conserved end residues are part of each CDR3. A D gene is named only where the DNA matches it firmly. Size is omitted from some rows. Given values are once, few, many or a class for expanded clones.

V gene	J gene	clone size	D gene	CDR3 DNA	CDR3 protein
TRBV18	TRBJ2-5	.	.	TGTGCCAGCTCACCCCTGGGACTTCAAGAGACCCAGTACTTC	CASSPLGLQETQYF
TRBV18	TRBJ2-6	.	TRBD2	TGTGCCAGCTCATCGCAGCAAGCGGGGGGGCCGGGCTCTGGGGCCAACGTCCTGACTTTC	CASSSQQAGGPGSGANVLTF
TRBV29-1	TRBJ1-2	.	.	TGCAGCGTCCCCGGACCCGGGGGTGGCTACACCTTC	CSVPGPGGGYTF
TRBV9	TRBJ2-3	.	.	TGTGCCAGCAGCGTCCTTTTCCTAGACTCCGCAGATACGCAGTATTTT	CASSVLFLDSADTQYF
TRBV27	TRBJ2-1	.	.	TGTGCCAGCAGTTTGGGCCACAACTACAATGAGCAGTTCTTC	CASSLGHNYNEQFF
TRBV24-1	TRBJ2-5	.	TRBD1	TGTGCCACCAGTGACCAGGACAGGGTGGAGACCCAGTACTTC	CATSDQDRVETQYF
TRBV27	TRBJ2-1	.	TRBD2	TGTGCCAGCCGCCCGTTGACTAGCGGCCCATATGAGCAGTTCTTC	CASRPLTSGPYEQFF
TRBV27	TRBJ2-5	.	.	TGTGCCAGCAAGGACAGACCCTTATCAGAGACCCAGTACTTC	CASKDRPLSETQYF
TRBV15	TRBJ2-1	.	TRBD2	TGTGCCACCCTAGGACTAGCGGGAGTCACTAGCTCCTACAATGAGCAGTTCTTC	CATLGLAGVTSSYNEQFF
TRBV28	TRBJ1-1	.	.	TGTGCCAGCAGTTTGGGGGGGTACAACACTGAAGCTTTCTTT	CASSLGGYNTEAFF
TRBV4-1	TRBJ1-4	few	.	TGCGCCAGCAGCCAAGATCCCCCCAGAAAGGGGGAAAAACTGTTTTTT	CASSQDPPRKGEKLFF
TRBV10-1	TRBJ1-1	once	.	TGCGCCAGCGCAGGGGACACTGAAGCTTTCTTT	CASAGDTEAFF
TRBV9	TRBJ2-7	.	.	TGTGCCAGCAGCTGGCCGGCGGGAAGCTCCTACGAGCAGTACTTC	CASSWPAGSSYEQYF
TRBV5-8	TRBJ1-4	.	.	TGTGCCAGCAGCTTCACCAGACGGAGCCGTAATGAAAAACTGTTTTTT	CASSFTRRSRNEKLFF
TRBV5-1	TRBJ1-3	few	TRBD1	TGCGCCAGCAGCGCCAGACAGGGAAACTCTGGAAACACCATATATTTT	CASSARQGNSGNTIYF
TRBV28	TRBJ2-3	.	TRBD1	TGTGCCAGCAGTTACCAGGGGGCAACAGATACGCAGTATTTT	CASSYQGATDTQYF
TRBV28	TRBJ1-1	.	.	TGTGCCAGCAGTCTACCGGGAGTTACTAACACTGAAGCTTTCTTT	CASSLPGVTNTEAFF
TRBV7-9	TRBJ2-1	.	.	TGTGCCAGCAGCTTTTTGTTCGGACAGACTAACAATGAGCAGTTCTTC	CASSFLFGQTNNEQFF
TRBV12-3/TRBV12-4	TRBJ2-7	.	.	TGTGCCAGCAGTTTGGAGGTCGGCTACGAGCAGTACTTC	CASSLEVGYEQYF
TRBV2	TRBJ2-7	.	TRBD2	TGTGCCAGCAGGGCGACTAGCGGGAGACCCCCCTACGAGCAGTACTTC	CASRATSGRPPYEQYF
TRBV5-1	TRBJ1-1	.	TRBD1	TGCGCCAGCAGCCCCAGGACAGGGGCCGGCACTGAAGCTTTCTTT	CASSPRTGAGTEAFF
TRBV5-4	TRBJ2-1	.	.	TGTGCCAGCAGCTTGAGAGAGTCCTACAATGAGCAGTTCTTC	CASSLRESYNEQFF
TRBV10-1	TRBJ2-1	.	TRBD2	TGCGCCAGCAGTGGAGGGGGTTCGAGGACTAGCGACCCGCATCGACAGTTCTTC	CASSGGGSRTSDPHRQFF
TRBV7-8	TRBJ2-7	.	TRBD2	TGTGCCAGCAGCGGCCGACTAGCGGGGGGGCACGAGCAGTACTTC	CASSGRLAGGHEQYF
TRBV7-8	TRBJ2-2	.	.	TGTGCCAGCAGCCCACGCGGGCGTGGGGGCTACACCGGGGAGCTGTTTTTT	CASSPRGRGGYTGELFF
TRBV5-1	TRBJ1-6	.	.	TGCGCCAGCAGCTTGCGGAGCCTCTCCTATAATTCACCCCTCCACTTT	CASSLRSLSYNSPLHF
TRBV29-1	TRBJ2-3	.	TRBD2	TGCAGCGGGGATATAGCGGGGTCCACAGATACGCAGTATTTT	CSGDIAGSTDTQYF
TRBV5-4	TRBJ1-4	.	TRBD1	TGTGCCAGCAGCCGGGACAGGTCTAATGAAAAACTGTTTTTT	CASSRDRSNEKLFF
TRBV7-4	TRBJ1-5	few	.	TGTGCCAGCAGCTTCTCGGACAGAACCAATCAGCCCCAGCATTTT	CASSFSDRTNQPQHF
TRBV3-1/TRBV3-2	TRBJ1-1	once	TRBD1	TGTGCCAGCAGCCCCCGGGACAGGGGATCTGGCACTGAAGCTTTCTTT	CASSPRDRGSGTEAFF
TRBV5-1	TRBJ2-3	.	TRBD2	TGCGCCAGCAGCTTGGCCGGGACTAGCCCGGGCCCAGATACGCAGTATTTT	CASSLAGTSPGPDTQYF
TRBV6-5	TRBJ2-7	.	.	TGTGCCAGCAGTTACTCGACCGGGAGCGGTTCCTACGAGCAGTACTTC	CASSYSTGSGSYEQYF
TRBV5-1	TRBJ2-3	.	.	TGCGCCAGCAGCCCCGGACAGTCCCAGGGTACGCAGTATTTT	CASSPGQSQGTQYF
TRBV7-6	TRBJ1-5	.	TRBD1	TGTGCCAGCAGCTCCGGGACAGGAAGCAATCAGCCCCAGCATTTT	CASSSGTGSNQPQHF
TRBV19	TRBJ2-1	.	TRBD1	TGTGCCAGTAGTTCCCCGGACAGGTCCTACAATGAGCAGTTCTTC	CASSSPDRSYNEQFF
TRBV4-1	TRBJ2-5	.	TRBD1	TGCGCCAGCAGCCAAGACGACAGGGATGAGACCCAGTACTTC	CASSQDDRDETQYF
TRBV5-1	TRBJ2-7	.	.	TGCGCCAGCAGCTTGGACAGTGCCTACGAGCAGTACTTC	CASSLDSAYEQYF
TRBV2	TRBJ2-5	.	.	TGTGCCAGCAGTGGTCTAGCCAGGGAGACCCAGTACTTC	CASSGLARETQYF
TRBV7-3	TRBJ2-3	.	TRBD2	TGTGCCAGCAGCTCGCGACGACTAGCGGGGGGGCTTTCAGATACGCAGTATTTT	CASSSRRLAGGLSDTQYF
TRBV19	TRBJ2-5	.	TRBD1	TGTGCCAGTAGTCCACTCACAGGGGGGAGAGGGACCCAGTACTTC	CASSPLTGGRGTQYF